This T cell receptor beta chain was found in a study of T cells expressing NK-cell markers. Study background: One of the eight sequenced donors was seronegative, whereas the other seven were HCMV-seropositive. General observations from the study: For five or six donors, the dominant NKG2C+ clonotypes made up roughly 1.0-7.0% of their CD8+ T cells.

TCRdb reanalyzed the 5' RACE reads and collapses them to one entry per CDR3 protein, without DNA. The sample's table shows almost 450,000 distinct CDR3 sequences. The CDR3 consists of 14 residues. From germline, CDR1 is SNHLY and CDR2 FYNNEI. About this clonotype itself: Antigen specificity is unknown.

The TCR originated in a woman aged 18 to 75 in good health. V and J are TRBV2 and TRBJ1-2; TCRdb selects TRBD1, and the lack of DNA leaves this call unchecked. Sequencing was done on a sample of blood T cells: a sorted CD56 or NKG2C T cell subset, CD4+ or CD8+ T cells, or bulk PBMC T cells (not recorded which). This chain's CDR3 is CASNSRVGNYGYTF.